This T cell receptor beta chain was profiled in a study of PD-L1 blockade in urothelial cancer. In the study overall: In the patient group, most of the roughly 30 were males with bladder-origin urothelial cancer. Blood analysis took place 3 weeks (second dose) and 6 weeks after treatment start. The study's findings and limits: Pretreatment clonality of the blood TCR repertoire below the median was predictive of superior survival.

The assay was immunoSEQ multiplex PCR, and TCRdb's table has in-frame clones only and misses some. Among roughly 67,000 clones listed, around 87% were seen once. V dropped 1 base and J dropped 7 bases, with 10 bases sitting between them. This CDR3 has 14 amino acids. Germline CDR1 and CDR2: SGHTA and FQGNSA. To note about this clone: What it binds is unknown.

As for time point: pretreatment peripheral blood. Sequences were derived from PBMCs, sampled around atezolizumab (anti-PD-L1) treatment. The TCR sequence derives from a man between 60 and 75 years old with urothelial cancer. The V gene is TRBV7-2, the J gene TRBJ1-4; D gene uncertain. CDR3 loop: CASSLGAPSEKLFF. Written as DNA, the CDR3 is TGTGCCAGCAGCTTAGGGGCCCCGTCTGAAAAACTGTTTTTT.